This T cell receptor beta chain appears in the sequencing data of a study of cytomegalovirus exposure and HLA in healthy donors. Study findings and constraints: Prior analysis indicated that the majority of TCR beta V segments exhibited productivity approximately 87% or approximately 30% of the time. Investigators reported fewer than 200 TCR beta chains as tied to cytomegalovirus.

A note on this clone: Its antigen remains unidentified.

PCR used 60 Vbeta primers and 13 Jbeta primers. TCRdb keeps only in-frame clones here, not all; method: immunoSEQ multiplex PCR. This table holds tens of thousands of clones, over 75% found once. The CDR3 is 14 residues long. The V end lost 6 bases, the J end lost 1 base, and 13 bases lay between the germline ends. Germline CDR1 is MNHNY and CDR2 is SVGAGI (reference sequence). This chain links TRBV6-6 with TRBJ2-7; no clear D gene. The sequenced material came from PBMCs. The sequence derives from a female donor in good health and CMV-seronegative. The CDR3 protein is CASSPGLYSYEQYF. CDR3 nucleotide sequence: TGTGCCAGCAGCCCTGGGCTGTATTCCTACGAGCAGTACTTC.